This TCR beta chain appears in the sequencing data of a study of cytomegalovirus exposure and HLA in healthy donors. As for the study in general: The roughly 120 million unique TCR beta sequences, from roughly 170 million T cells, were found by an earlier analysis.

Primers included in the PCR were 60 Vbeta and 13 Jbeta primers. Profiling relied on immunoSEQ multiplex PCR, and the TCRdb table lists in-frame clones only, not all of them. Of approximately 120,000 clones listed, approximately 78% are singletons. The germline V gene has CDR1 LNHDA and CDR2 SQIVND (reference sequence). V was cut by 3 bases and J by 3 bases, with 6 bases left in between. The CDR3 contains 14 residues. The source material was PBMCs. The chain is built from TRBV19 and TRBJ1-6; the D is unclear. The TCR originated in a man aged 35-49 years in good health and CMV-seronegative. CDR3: CASSIRGYNSPLHF. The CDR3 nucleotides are TGTGCCAGTAGTATTCGGGGCTATAATTCACCCCTCCACTTT.